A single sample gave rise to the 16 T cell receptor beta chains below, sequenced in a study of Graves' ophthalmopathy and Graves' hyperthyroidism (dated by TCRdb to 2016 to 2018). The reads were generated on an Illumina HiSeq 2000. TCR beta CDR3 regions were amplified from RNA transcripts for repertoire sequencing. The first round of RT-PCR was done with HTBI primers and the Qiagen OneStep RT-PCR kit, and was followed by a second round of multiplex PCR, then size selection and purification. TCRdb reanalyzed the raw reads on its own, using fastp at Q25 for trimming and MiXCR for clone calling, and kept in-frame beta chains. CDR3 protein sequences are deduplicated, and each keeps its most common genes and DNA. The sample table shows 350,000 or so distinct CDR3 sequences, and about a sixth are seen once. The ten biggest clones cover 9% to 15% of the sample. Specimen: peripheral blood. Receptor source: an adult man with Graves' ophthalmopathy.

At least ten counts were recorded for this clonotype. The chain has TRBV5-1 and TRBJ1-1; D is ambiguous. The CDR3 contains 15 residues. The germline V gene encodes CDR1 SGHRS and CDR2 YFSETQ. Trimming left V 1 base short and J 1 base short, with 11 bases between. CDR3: CASSLSGKSNTEAFF. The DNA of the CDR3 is TGCGCCAGCAGCTTGAGCGGGAAATCGAACACTGAAGCTTTCTTT.

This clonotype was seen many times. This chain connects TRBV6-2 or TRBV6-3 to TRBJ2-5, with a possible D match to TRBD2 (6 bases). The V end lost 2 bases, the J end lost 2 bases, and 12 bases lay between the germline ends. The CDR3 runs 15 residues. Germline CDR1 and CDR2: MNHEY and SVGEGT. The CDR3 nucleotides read TGTGCCAGCAGTTACCCGCGCCGGGGGCAAGAGACCCAGTACTTC. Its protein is CASSYPRRGQETQYF.

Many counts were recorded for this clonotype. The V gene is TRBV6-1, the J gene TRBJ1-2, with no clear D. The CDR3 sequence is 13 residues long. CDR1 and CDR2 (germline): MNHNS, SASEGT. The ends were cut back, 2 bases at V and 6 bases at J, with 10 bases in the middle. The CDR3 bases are TGTGCCAGCAGTGAAAGGAGGGCGGATGGCTACACCTTC. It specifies CASSERRADGYTF.

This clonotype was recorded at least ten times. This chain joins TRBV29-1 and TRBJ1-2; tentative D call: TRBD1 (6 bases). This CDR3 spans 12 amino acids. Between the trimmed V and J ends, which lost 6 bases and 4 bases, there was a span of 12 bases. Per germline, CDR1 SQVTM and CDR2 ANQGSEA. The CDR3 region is CSVQDRPYGYTF. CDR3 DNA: TGCAGCGTACAGGACAGACCCTATGGCTACACCTTC.

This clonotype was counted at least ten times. The CDR3 sequence: CASSSQLGSSYNSPLHF. DNA for the CDR3: TGTGCCAGCAGTTCACAGTTGGGGAGCTCCTATAATTCACCCCTCCACTTT. V usage is TRBV6-5 and J usage is TRBJ1-6; no clear D gene. The CDR3 consists of 17 residues. V lost 4 bases, J lost 0 bases, and 13 bases lay in between. CDR1 is MNHEY, CDR2 SVGAGI, per germline.

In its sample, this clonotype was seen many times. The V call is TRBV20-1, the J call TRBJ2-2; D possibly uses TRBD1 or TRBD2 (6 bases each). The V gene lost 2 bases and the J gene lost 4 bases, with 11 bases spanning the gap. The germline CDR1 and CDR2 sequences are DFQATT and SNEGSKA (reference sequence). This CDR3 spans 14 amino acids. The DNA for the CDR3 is TGCAGTGCTAGAACGGGGGCTGGCACCGGGGAGCTGTTTTTT. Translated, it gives CSARTGAGTGELFF.

The CDR3 protein is CSVEGRVRNEQYF. CDR3 sequence (DNA): TGCAGCGTTGAAGGGAGGGTACGGAACGAGCAGTACTTC. The chain combines TRBV29-1 with TRBJ2-7; possibly TRBD2 for D (6 bases). Trimming stripped 1 base from V and 5 bases from J, with 12 bases between. CDR1 and CDR2 (germline): SQVTM, ANQGSEA. The CDR3 extends over 13 amino acids.

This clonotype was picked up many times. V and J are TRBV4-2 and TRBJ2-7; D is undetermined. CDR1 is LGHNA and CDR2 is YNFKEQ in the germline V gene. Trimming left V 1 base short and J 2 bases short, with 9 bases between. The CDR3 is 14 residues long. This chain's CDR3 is CASSQGGATYEQYF. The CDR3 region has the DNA TGTGCCAGCAGCCAAGGAGGAGCGACCTACGAGCAGTACTTC.

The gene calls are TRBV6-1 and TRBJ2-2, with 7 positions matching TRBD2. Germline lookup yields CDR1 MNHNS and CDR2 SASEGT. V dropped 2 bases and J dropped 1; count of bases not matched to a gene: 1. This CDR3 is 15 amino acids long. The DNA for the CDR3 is TGTGCCAGCAGTGAACGGGGGGAGAACACCGGGGAGCTGTTTTTT. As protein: CASSERGENTGELFF.

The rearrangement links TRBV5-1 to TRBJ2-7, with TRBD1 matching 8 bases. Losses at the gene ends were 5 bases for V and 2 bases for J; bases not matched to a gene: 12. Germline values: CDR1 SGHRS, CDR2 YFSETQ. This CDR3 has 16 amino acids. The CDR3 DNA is TGCGCCAGCAGGGGTTCGCCGGGACAGGCTACCTACGAGCAGTACTTC. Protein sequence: CASRGSPGQATYEQYF. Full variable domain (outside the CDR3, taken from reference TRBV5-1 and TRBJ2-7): KAGVTQTPRYLIKTRGQQVTLSCSPISGHRSVSWYQQTPGQGLQFLFEYFSETQRNKGNFPGRFSGRQFSNSRSEMNVSTLELGDSALYLCASRGSPGQATYEQYFGPGTRLTVT.

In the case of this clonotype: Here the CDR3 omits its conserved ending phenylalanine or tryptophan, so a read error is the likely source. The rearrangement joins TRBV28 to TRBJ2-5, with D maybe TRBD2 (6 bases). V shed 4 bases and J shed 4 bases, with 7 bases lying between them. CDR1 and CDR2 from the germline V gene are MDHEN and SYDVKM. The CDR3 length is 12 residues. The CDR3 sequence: CASSSGGETQYS. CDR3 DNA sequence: TGTGCCAGCAGTTCCGGGGGAGAGACCCAGTACTCC.

DNA of the CDR3: TGTGCCAGCAGTTATGGGGCAGACTATGGCTACACCTTC. Amino acids: CASSYGADYGYTF. The chain uses TRBV7-6 and TRBJ1-2; D perhaps matches TRBD1 (5 bases). Trimming shortened V by 6 bases and J by 3 bases, and 11 bases separated the two germline ends. CDR3 size: 13 residues. CDR1 and CDR2 from the germline V gene are SGHVS and FNYEAQ. The entire variable domain, with the rest obtained from reference TRBV7-6 and TRBJ1-2, is as follows: GAGVSQSPRYKVTKRGQDVALRCDPISGHVSLYWYRQALGQGPEFLTYFNYEAQQDKSGLPNDRFSAERPEGSISTLTIQRTEQRDSAMYRCASSYGADYGYTFGSGTRLTVV.

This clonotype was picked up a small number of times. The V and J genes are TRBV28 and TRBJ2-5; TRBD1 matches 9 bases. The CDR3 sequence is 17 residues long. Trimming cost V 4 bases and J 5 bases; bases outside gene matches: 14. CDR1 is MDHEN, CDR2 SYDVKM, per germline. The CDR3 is CASSYGRGTGNLETQYF. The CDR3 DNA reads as TGTGCCAGCAGTTATGGCAGGGGGACAGGGAATCTGGAGACCCAGTACTTC.

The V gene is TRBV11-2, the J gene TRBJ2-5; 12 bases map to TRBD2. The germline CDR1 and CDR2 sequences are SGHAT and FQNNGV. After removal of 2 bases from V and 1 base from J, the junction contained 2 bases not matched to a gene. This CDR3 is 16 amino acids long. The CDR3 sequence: CASSLLGLAGQETQYF. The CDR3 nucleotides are TGTGCCAGCAGCTTATTGGGACTAGCGGGCCAAGAGACCCAGTACTTC.

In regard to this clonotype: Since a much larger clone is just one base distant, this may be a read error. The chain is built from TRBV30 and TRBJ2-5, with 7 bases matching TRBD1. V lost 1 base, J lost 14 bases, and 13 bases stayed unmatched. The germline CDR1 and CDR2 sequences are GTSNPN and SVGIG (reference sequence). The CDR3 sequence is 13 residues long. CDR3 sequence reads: CAWSGQGRDLNYF. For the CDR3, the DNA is TGTGCCTGGAGTGGACAGGGCAGAGACCTGAACTACTTC.

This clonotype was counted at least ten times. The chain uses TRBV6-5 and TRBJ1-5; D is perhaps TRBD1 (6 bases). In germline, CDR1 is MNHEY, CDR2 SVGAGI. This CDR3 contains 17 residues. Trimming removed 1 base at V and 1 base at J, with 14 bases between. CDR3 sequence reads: CASSYLRGAWSNQPQHF. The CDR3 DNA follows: TGTGCCAGCAGTTACTTACGGGGGGCCTGGAGCAATCAGCCCCAGCATTTT.